A selection of T cell receptor beta chains follows, all from one sample in a study of spatial heterogeneity in lung cancer. TCRdb re-derived calls from the 5' RACE reads in MiXCR, one entry per CDR3 protein. In the table there are tens of thousands of distinct CDR3 sequences, roughly 7% of which are singletons. The source material was PBMCs, sampled at follow-up. The receptor source for this set is a female donor with early-stage non-small cell lung cancer. CDR3s include the opening cysteine and the closing phenylalanine or tryptophan.

v_gene: TRBV7-7; CDR3aa: CASSFDGAAGNEQFF
v_gene: TRBV7-6; CDR3aa: CASSRGASYEQYF
v_gene: TRBV20-1; CDR3aa: CSAPRPRGSGSYEQYF
v_gene: TRBV20-1; CDR3aa: CSAPSGGPKKTQYF
v_gene: TRBV5-1; CDR3aa: CASTTMGSPGEQYF
v_gene: TRBV5-1; CDR3aa: CASSTEPWWGGNEQFF
v_gene: TRBV5-8; CDR3aa: CASRRGSYNSPLHF
v_gene: TRBV6-5; CDR3aa: CATRYQGTTEAFF
v_gene: TRBV6-5; CDR3aa: CASSWTGTRETQYF
v_gene: TRBV20-1; CDR3aa: CSARQGLAGVQYF
v_gene: TRBV6-5; CDR3aa: CASSLGGLSEETQYF
v_gene: TRBV4-3; CDR3aa: CASSQAVTDTQYF
v_gene: TRBV6-5; CDR3aa: CASSPDPSVTGELFF
v_gene: TRBV27; CDR3aa: CASSQGRANEKLFF
v_gene: TRBV12-3/TRBV12-4; CDR3aa: CASSWQGLKETQYF
v_gene: TRBV29-1; CDR3aa: CSAQGGQEAPREYF
v_gene: TRBV18; CDR3aa: CASSPQTGSQPQHF
v_gene: TRBV7-2; CDR3aa: CASSLGGGAIDTQYF
v_gene: TRBV5-1; CDR3aa: CASSLWGLAGRETDADTQYF
v_gene: TRBV2; CDR3aa: CASRAPGLEETQYF
v_gene: TRBV5-1; CDR3aa: CASSPAAGTGNEQFF
v_gene: TRBV6-2/TRBV6-3; CDR3aa: CASSPLVRETQYF
v_gene: TRBV29-1; CDR3aa: CSAGTQYEQYF
v_gene: TRBV5-5; CDR3aa: CASSWRVGSYEQYF
v_gene: TRBV10-3; CDR3aa: CAISESLLAGDNEQFF
v_gene: TRBV10-3; CDR3aa: CAISESFSYEQYF
v_gene: TRBV7-9; CDR3aa: CASSLRQGTYNEQFF
v_gene: TRBV7-9; CDR3aa: CASSLQGNYGYTF
v_gene: TRBV4-1; CDR3aa: CASSPREFPDTQYF
v_gene: TRBV20-1; CDR3aa: CSARWAGGLSEQYF
v_gene: TRBV2; CDR3aa: CASWPGGQKLFF
v_gene: TRBV6-6; CDR3aa: CASSYWESNQPQHF
v_gene: TRBV6-5; CDR3aa: CASRSGAAGPYGYTF
v_gene: TRBV3-1; CDR3aa: CASSQGQGSYEQYF
v_gene: TRBV27; CDR3aa: CASSFRRGRDEKLFF
v_gene: TRBV18; CDR3aa: CASSPGVVGHEQYF
v_gene: TRBV12-3/TRBV12-4; CDR3aa: CASRRDSPSPYF
v_gene: TRBV6-5; CDR3aa: CASSGLANSIAEQFF
v_gene: TRBV6-5; CDR3aa: CASSRSLTGNQPQHF
v_gene: TRBV28; CDR3aa: CASTQEGVGNTEAFF
v_gene: TRBV5-1; CDR3aa: CASSLSGTVQETQYF
v_gene: TRBV6-5; CDR3aa: CASTPLPGNTIYF
v_gene: TRBV4-3; CDR3aa: CASSLQDGNYGYTF